Listed below are T cell receptor beta chains from one sample, sequenced in a study of blood T cells in healthy people across ages. TCRdb reprocessed the 5' RACE reads via MiXCR and lists one record per CDR3 protein. The sample includes 700,000 to 950,000 distinct CDR3 sequences, 43% of them seen just once. Sequences were obtained from blood. These receptors all stem from a woman aged 55 to 70 in good health. The CDR3 runs from the conserved cysteine through the conserved F or W. Fields, in order: J gene, V gene, clone size, D gene, CDR3 protein, CDR3 DNA. A D gene is named only where the DNA matches it firmly. Where a row states a size, it is once, few, many or the class of an expanded clone; other rows omit it.

j_call: TRBJ2-7; v_call: TRBV2; clone_size: -; d_call: -; cdr3_aa: CASSDRDGGEQYF; cdr3_nt: TGTGCCAGCAGTGACAGGGATGGCGGCGAGCAGTACTTC
j_call: TRBJ2-5; v_call: TRBV7-6; clone_size: -; d_call: -; cdr3_aa: CASSPGIYQETQYF; cdr3_nt: TGTGCCAGCAGCCCGGGCATCTACCAAGAGACCCAGTACTTC
j_call: TRBJ2-3; v_call: TRBV7-2; clone_size: many; d_call: -; cdr3_aa: CASSSDSYTQYF; cdr3_nt: TGTGCCAGCAGCTCGGACAGTTATACGCAGTATTTT
j_call: TRBJ2-5; v_call: TRBV4-1; clone_size: -; d_call: TRBD2; cdr3_aa: CASSPGEGQETQYF; cdr3_nt: TGCGCCAGCAGCCCTGGGGAGGGGCAAGAGACCCAGTACTTC
j_call: TRBJ2-7; v_call: TRBV25-1; clone_size: -; d_call: TRBD2; cdr3_aa: CASSGGGLARYEQYF; cdr3_nt: TGTGCCAGCAGTGGGGGGGGACTAGCCCGGTACGAGCAGTACTTC
j_call: TRBJ2-3; v_call: TRBV29-1; clone_size: -; d_call: -; cdr3_aa: CSVSRSRADFSSTDTQYF; cdr3_nt: TGCAGCGTTTCGAGGAGCAGGGCGGATTTCTCTAGCACAGATACGCAGTATTTT
j_call: TRBJ1-6; v_call: TRBV7-3; clone_size: -; d_call: -; cdr3_aa: CASSKGTSSPLHF; cdr3_nt: TGTGCCAGCAGCAAGGGGACCAGTTCACCCCTCCACTTT
j_call: TRBJ1-2; v_call: TRBV20-1; clone_size: -; d_call: -; cdr3_aa: CSASNRDYGYTF; cdr3_nt: TGCAGTGCTAGTAACCGGGACTATGGCTACACCTTC
j_call: TRBJ2-3; v_call: TRBV20-1; clone_size: once; d_call: TRBD2; cdr3_aa: CSARDPRELDTQYF; cdr3_nt: TGCAGTGCTAGAGATCCGCGGGAGCTAGATACGCAGTATTTT
j_call: TRBJ2-1; v_call: TRBV14; clone_size: -; d_call: -; cdr3_aa: CASSQGLGVSYNEQFF; cdr3_nt: TGTGCCAGCAGCCAAGGGCTAGGTGTGTCCTACAATGAGCAGTTCTTC
j_call: TRBJ2-5; v_call: TRBV12-3/TRBV12-4; clone_size: -; d_call: -; cdr3_aa: CASSLAQEQYF; cdr3_nt: TGTGCCAGCAGTTTAGCTCAGGAACAGTACTTC
j_call: TRBJ1-1; v_call: TRBV18; clone_size: -; d_call: TRBD1; cdr3_aa: CASSPGQGGAFF; cdr3_nt: TGTGCCAGCTCACCGGGACAGGGTGGAGCTTTCTTT
j_call: TRBJ2-7; v_call: TRBV5-1; clone_size: -; d_call: -; cdr3_aa: CASSPVLEGLYEQYF; cdr3_nt: TGCGCCAGCAGCCCCGTTCTCGAGGGTCTCTACGAGCAGTACTTC
j_call: TRBJ1-1; v_call: TRBV19; clone_size: -; d_call: -; cdr3_aa: CASSSKGRGTEAFF; cdr3_nt: TGTGCCAGTAGTAGTAAAGGGCGGGGCACTGAAGCTTTCTTT
j_call: TRBJ1-1; v_call: TRBV5-1; clone_size: few; d_call: TRBD1; cdr3_aa: CASSLEAGQGRTEAFF; cdr3_nt: TGCGCCAGCAGCTTGGAGGCCGGACAGGGTCGGACTGAAGCTTTCTTT
j_call: TRBJ2-7; v_call: TRBV7-2; clone_size: -; d_call: -; cdr3_aa: CASSRGSVWERNEQYF; cdr3_nt: TGTGCCAGCAGCCGTGGGTCGGTGTGGGAGAGGAACGAGCAGTACTTC
j_call: TRBJ2-3; v_call: TRBV5-1; clone_size: many; d_call: TRBD1; cdr3_aa: CASSSGQGPDTQYF; cdr3_nt: TGCGCCAGCAGCTCAGGACAGGGTCCAGATACGCAGTATTTT
j_call: TRBJ2-7; v_call: TRBV28; clone_size: -; d_call: TRBD2; cdr3_aa: CASRDPGLADFNDEQYF; cdr3_nt: TGTGCCAGCAGGGATCCAGGACTAGCGGACTTTAACGACGAGCAGTACTTC
j_call: TRBJ2-6; v_call: TRBV11-2; clone_size: once; d_call: TRBD2; cdr3_aa: CASSLAGGAVSGANVLTF; cdr3_nt: TGTGCCAGCAGCTTAGCGGGGGGGGCAGTCTCTGGGGCCAACGTCCTGACTTTC
j_call: TRBJ2-1; v_call: TRBV7-8; clone_size: -; d_call: TRBD2; cdr3_aa: CASRGLAGLNEQFF; cdr3_nt: TGTGCCAGCAGGGGACTAGCGGGTCTTAATGAGCAGTTCTTC
j_call: TRBJ2-7; v_call: TRBV14; clone_size: -; d_call: -; cdr3_aa: CASSQGLGWSYEQYF; cdr3_nt: TGTGCCAGCAGCCAAGGGCTAGGGTGGTCCTACGAGCAGTACTTC
j_call: TRBJ2-7; v_call: TRBV13; clone_size: -; d_call: TRBD2; cdr3_aa: CASSFSGSSYEQSF; cdr3_nt: TGTGCCAGCAGCTTTAGCGGGAGCTCCTACGAGCAGTCCTTC
j_call: TRBJ2-5; v_call: TRBV6-5; clone_size: few; d_call: TRBD2; cdr3_aa: CASSYGGGKETQYF; cdr3_nt: TGTGCCAGCAGTTACGGGGGGGGAAAGGAGACCCAGTACTTC
j_call: TRBJ2-5; v_call: TRBV6-5; clone_size: -; d_call: -; cdr3_aa: CASSYSGKQETQYF; cdr3_nt: TGTGCCAGCAGTTACTCGGGGAAACAAGAGACCCAGTACTTC
j_call: TRBJ2-3; v_call: TRBV7-9; clone_size: -; d_call: -; cdr3_aa: CASSLAGEFTDTQYF; cdr3_nt: TGTGCCAGCAGCTTAGCGGGAGAGTTCACAGATACGCAGTATTTT
j_call: TRBJ2-5; v_call: TRBV6-6; clone_size: once; d_call: -; cdr3_aa: CASSYPGQRVGTQYF; cdr3_nt: TGTGCCAGCAGTTACCCTGGACAGAGGGTCGGGACCCAGTACTTC
j_call: TRBJ2-3; v_call: TRBV6-4; clone_size: -; d_call: -; cdr3_aa: CASKGNGVADTQYF; cdr3_nt: TGTGCCAGCAAGGGGAACGGGGTGGCAGATACGCAGTATTTT
j_call: TRBJ1-1; v_call: TRBV11-2; clone_size: -; d_call: -; cdr3_aa: CASSVDKNTEAFF; cdr3_nt: TGTGCCAGCAGCGTCGACAAGAACACTGAAGCTTTCTTT
j_call: TRBJ1-5; v_call: TRBV2; clone_size: few; d_call: -; cdr3_aa: CASRRLTKPQHF; cdr3_nt: TGTGCCAGCAGGCGGCTGACCAAACCCCAGCATTTT
j_call: TRBJ2-1; v_call: TRBV6-5; clone_size: few; d_call: TRBD2; cdr3_aa: CASSSASGMAEQFF; cdr3_nt: TGTGCCAGCAGCTCAGCTAGCGGGATGGCTGAGCAGTTCTTC
j_call: TRBJ2-7; v_call: TRBV21-1; clone_size: many; d_call: -; cdr3_aa: CASSKAMDRWASYNEQYF; cdr3_nt: TGTGCCAGCAGCAAAGCAATGGACAGGTGGGCCTCCTACAATGAGCAGTACTTC
j_call: TRBJ2-3; v_call: TRBV3-1; clone_size: -; d_call: -; cdr3_aa: CASSQEGSAQYF; cdr3_nt: TGTGCCAGCAGCCAAGAGGGTTCGGCGCAGTATTTT
j_call: TRBJ2-7; v_call: TRBV7-2; clone_size: -; d_call: TRBD2; cdr3_aa: CASRIGASGGAYEQYF; cdr3_nt: TGTGCCAGCAGAATAGGGGCTAGCGGGGGGGCCTACGAGCAGTACTTC
j_call: TRBJ2-3; v_call: TRBV11-2; clone_size: -; d_call: -; cdr3_aa: CASSKWSDTQYF; cdr3_nt: TGTGCCAGCAGCAAGTGGTCAGATACGCAGTATTTT
j_call: TRBJ2-7; v_call: TRBV27; clone_size: -; d_call: -; cdr3_aa: CASSVDGKRYEQYF; cdr3_nt: TGTGCCAGCAGTGTTGATGGGAAACGCTACGAGCAGTACTTC
j_call: TRBJ2-3; v_call: TRBV20-1; clone_size: -; d_call: -; cdr3_aa: CSASIQSPPDTQYF; cdr3_nt: TGCAGTGCTTCTATACAATCCCCCCCAGATACGCAGTATTTT
j_call: TRBJ1-2; v_call: TRBV5-1; clone_size: few; d_call: TRBD1; cdr3_aa: CASSPGDRFYGYTF; cdr3_nt: TGCGCCAGCAGCCCTGGGGACAGATTCTATGGCTACACCTTC
j_call: TRBJ2-1; v_call: TRBV19; clone_size: -; d_call: -; cdr3_aa: CASSPGPRTGHEQFF; cdr3_nt: TGTGCCAGTAGTCCCGGCCCTCGGACGGGACATGAGCAGTTCTTC
j_call: TRBJ2-2; v_call: TRBV11-2; clone_size: -; d_call: -; cdr3_aa: CASSFRVQGTGELFF; cdr3_nt: TGTGCCAGCAGTTTCAGGGTGCAGGGCACCGGGGAGCTGTTTTTT
j_call: TRBJ2-3; v_call: TRBV7-2; clone_size: -; d_call: -; cdr3_aa: CASSRLGLTDTQYF; cdr3_nt: TGTGCCAGCAGCCGCTTAGGACTCACAGATACGCAGTATTTT
j_call: TRBJ2-5; v_call: TRBV12-3/TRBV12-4; clone_size: -; d_call: TRBD2; cdr3_aa: CASSSGLAGGVETQYF; cdr3_nt: TGTGCCAGCAGTTCCGGACTAGCGGGAGGCGTGGAGACCCAGTACTTC
j_call: TRBJ1-1; v_call: TRBV7-3; clone_size: few; d_call: -; cdr3_aa: CASSSFPGTEAFF; cdr3_nt: TGTGCCAGCAGCTCTTTCCCGGGCACTGAAGCTTTCTTT
j_call: TRBJ2-4; v_call: TRBV5-1; clone_size: many; d_call: -; cdr3_aa: CASRGDLAKNIQYF; cdr3_nt: TGCGCCAGTAGGGGGGATTTAGCCAAAAACATTCAGTACTTC
j_call: TRBJ1-2; v_call: TRBV7-9; clone_size: few; d_call: -; cdr3_aa: CASSSAGATFNGYTF; cdr3_nt: TGTGCCAGCAGCTCCGCGGGGGCGACGTTTAATGGCTACACCTTC
j_call: TRBJ2-3; v_call: TRBV10-3; clone_size: -; d_call: TRBD2; cdr3_aa: CAISESPPRGSTDTQYF; cdr3_nt: TGTGCCATCAGTGAGTCTCCTCCGCGGGGGAGCACAGATACGCAGTATTTT
j_call: TRBJ2-7; v_call: TRBV29-1; clone_size: -; d_call: TRBD1; cdr3_aa: CSVKTGQGALQYF; cdr3_nt: TGCAGCGTTAAAACGGGACAGGGGGCCCTGCAGTACTTC
j_call: TRBJ2-7; v_call: TRBV29-1; clone_size: -; d_call: -; cdr3_aa: CSVGQGISYERYF; cdr3_nt: -
j_call: TRBJ1-2; v_call: TRBV25-1; clone_size: -; d_call: -; cdr3_aa: CASSDPGIYGYTF; cdr3_nt: TGTGCCAGCAGTGATCCCGGTATCTATGGCTACACCTTC
j_call: TRBJ2-1; v_call: TRBV20-1; clone_size: -; d_call: -; cdr3_aa: CRAALGEQFF; cdr3_nt: TGCAGGGCCGCATTAGGAGAGCAGTTCTTC
j_call: TRBJ2-1; v_call: TRBV27; clone_size: -; d_call: -; cdr3_aa: CASSLGDRDANYNEQFF; cdr3_nt: TGTGCCAGCAGTTTAGGCGACCGGGACGCGAACTACAATGAGCAGTTCTTC
j_call: TRBJ2-4; v_call: TRBV7-2; clone_size: few; d_call: -; cdr3_aa: CASTGLAKNIQYF; cdr3_nt: TGTGCCAGCACCGGTCTCGCCAAAAACATTCAGTACTTC
j_call: TRBJ2-7; v_call: TRBV9; clone_size: few; d_call: -; cdr3_aa: CASSEALGEGYEQYF; cdr3_nt: TGTGCCAGCAGCGAGGCCTTAGGGGAAGGCTACGAGCAGTACTTC
j_call: TRBJ1-1; v_call: TRBV12-3/TRBV12-4; clone_size: few; d_call: -; cdr3_aa: CASSPAKVGTEAFF; cdr3_nt: TGTGCCAGCAGCCCTGCTAAAGTGGGGACTGAAGCTTTCTTT
j_call: TRBJ2-7; v_call: TRBV29-1; clone_size: many; d_call: -; cdr3_aa: CSVLYTGTYEQYF; cdr3_nt: TGCAGCGTTCTCTATACAGGGACCTACGAGCAGTACTTC
j_call: TRBJ2-2; v_call: TRBV6-1; clone_size: -; d_call: -; cdr3_aa: CARGGGNTGELFF; cdr3_nt: TGTGCCAGGGGAGGGGGGAACACCGGGGAGCTGTTTTTT
j_call: TRBJ2-3; v_call: TRBV6-6; clone_size: -; d_call: TRBD1; cdr3_aa: CTSRDSSTDTQYF; cdr3_nt: TGTACCAGCAGGGACAGTAGCACAGATACGCAGTATTTT
j_call: TRBJ1-6; v_call: TRBV2; clone_size: -; d_call: TRBD1; cdr3_aa: CASVNGQGDNSPLHF; cdr3_nt: TGTGCCAGCGTAAACGGACAGGGGGATAATTCACCCCTCCACTTT
j_call: TRBJ2-1; v_call: TRBV7-8; clone_size: few; d_call: -; cdr3_aa: CASSLALQDVLYNEQFF; cdr3_nt: TGTGCCAGCAGCTTAGCCCTACAGGACGTACTCTACAATGAGCAGTTCTTC
j_call: TRBJ2-1; v_call: TRBV10-3; clone_size: -; d_call: TRBD2; cdr3_aa: CAIGKLADNEQFF; cdr3_nt: TGTGCCATCGGCAAACTAGCGGATAATGAGCAGTTCTTC